Listed below are T cell receptor beta chains from one sample, sequenced in a study of T cell responses to AZD1222 COVID-19 vaccine. Only in-frame clones appear in the TCRdb table, and some are missing; sequencing was by immunoSEQ multiplex PCR. The sample has 150,000 to 200,000 clones, around 92% seen once. Sequencing used peripheral blood, obtained on day 0 of AZD1222 vaccination. All receptors derive from an adult in good health. Both conserved end residues are part of each CDR3. The D gene is left open where the match is weak. Clone size is shown for a subset of rows, as once, few, many or a class of expanded clone.

. | TRBJ1-1 | TRBD1 | TRBV7-9 | TGTGCCAGCAGCTTACTCTCTGGGCAGGGGGCTAAAAGGACTGAAGCTTTCTTT | CASSLLSGQGAKRTEAFF
. | TRBJ1-1 | TRBD1 | TRBV12-3/TRBV12-4 | TGTGCCAGCAGTCCGGGACAGGGGACCGGTGCTTTCTTT | CASSPGQGTGAFF
. | TRBJ1-1 | . | TRBV11-2 | TGTGCCAGCAGCGCCTGGGGGACTGAAGCTTTCTTT | CASSAWGTEAFF
. | TRBJ1-3 | . | TRBV11-2 | TGTGCCAGCAGCTTAGCCCGCGGATCGAAACACTCTGGAAACACCATATATTTT | CASSLARGSKHSGNTIYF
. | TRBJ2-1 | TRBD1 | TRBV7-9 | TGTGCCAGCAGCTCGACAGGGGCAGAGCAGTTCTTC | CASSSTGAEQFF
. | TRBJ1-1 | . | TRBV7-9 | TGTGCCAGCACAAGGGAGGCCACTGAAGCTTTCTTT | CASTREATEAFF
. | TRBJ1-1 | . | TRBV25-1 | TGTGCCAGCAGTGAATGGAGATCGAACACTGAAGCTTTCTTT | CASSEWRSNTEAFF
once | TRBJ1-1 | TRBD1 | TRBV18 | TGTGCCAGCTCACCACCGGACTGGGACAGCAGGAACACTGAAGCTTTCTTT | CASSPPDWDSRNTEAFF
. | TRBJ2-2 | . | TRBV30 | TGTGCCTGGAGTGCTCGGACTACCCAAACCGGGGAGCTGTTTTTT | CAWSARTTQTGELFF
. | TRBJ1-2 | . | TRBV6-2/TRBV6-3 | TGTGCCAGCAGTCAACCGGAGGTCTATGGCTACACCTTC | CASSQPEVYGYTF
few | TRBJ1-1 | TRBD1 | TRBV30 | TGTGCCTGGAGTGTACGGACAGGGGGACTCATGAACACTGAAGCTTTCTTT | CAWSVRTGGLMNTEAFF
once | TRBJ2-2 | . | TRBV28 | TGTGCCAGCAGCCCACCTACGACTAGGTCCGGGGAGCTGTTTTTT | CASSPPTTRSGELFF
. | TRBJ1-2 | . | TRBV5-1 | TGCGCCAGCAGCTTGGATAGGGGGACGTTCTATGGCTACACCTTC | CASSLDRGTFYGYTF
. | TRBJ2-1 | TRBD2 | TRBV9 | TGTGCCAGCAGCGCGACTAGCGGGGGGTACAATGAGCAGTTCTTC | CASSATSGGYNEQFF
. | TRBJ1-1 | . | TRBV3-1/TRBV3-2 | TGTGCCAGCAGCCAAGTAACCGGGAAAACCATAAACACTGAAGCTTTCTTT | CASSQVTGKTINTEAFF
. | TRBJ2-3 | . | TRBV19 | TGTGCCAGTAGTATAGACCAGGAGGATACGCAGTATTTT | CASSIDQEDTQYF
. | TRBJ1-1 | TRBD1 | TRBV5-1 | TGCGCCAGCAGCTTACAGGGGGGTCCTGAAGCTTTCTTT | CASSLQGGPEAFF
. | TRBJ2-7 | . | TRBV5-8 | TGTGCCAGCAGCTTGGCCCAGGGTGTGGGCGAGCAGTACTTC | CASSLAQGVGEQYF
. | TRBJ1-3 | . | TRBV28 | TGTGCCAGCAGTACCCGGCGGGACGGGCCTCGGCATTTT | CASSTRRDGPRHF
. | TRBJ1-2 | . | TRBV19 | TGTGCCAGTAGTATAGGACACGAGGAGACCTTC | CASSIGHEETF
. | TRBJ2-1 | . | TRBV27 | TGTGCCAGCAGTTTAACTCACTTGGCAGAGCAGTTCTTC | CASSLTHLAEQFF
. | TRBJ1-1 | . | TRBV4-3 | TGCGCCAGCAGCCCCGGAGGGGGGGAGGGGGACACTGAAGCTTTCTTT | CASSPGGGEGDTEAFF
. | TRBJ2-7 | . | TRBV27 | TGTGCCAGCAGGGAGGGGGGGTCCTACGAGCAGTACTTC | CASREGGSYEQYF
. | TRBJ2-2 | . | TRBV7-2 | TGTGCCAGCAGCTTATCAGGGCAACGAAACACCGGGGAGCTGTTTTTT | CASSLSGQRNTGELFF
. | TRBJ2-3 | TRBD2 | TRBV6-5 | TGTGCCAGCAGTACCGGGACTAGTGCCTCAGATACGCAGTATTTT | CASSTGTSASDTQYF
. | TRBJ1-4 | . | TRBV7-2 | TGTGCCAGCAGCTTAGGACAGGCCATAGGGGAAAAACTGTTTTTT | CASSLGQAIGEKLFF
. | TRBJ1-1 | TRBD1 | TRBV5-1 | TGCGCCAGCAGCCCAGTTACGACAGGGGTGAACACTGAAGCTTTCTTT | CASSPVTTGVNTEAFF
. | TRBJ1-2 | TRBD1 | TRBV7-2 | TGTGCCAGCAGCTTAGACAGGGGGCGCCCCTATGGCTACACCTTC | CASSLDRGRPYGYTF
. | TRBJ1-1 | . | TRBV7-2 | TGTGCCAGCAGCTTAGGACAGATAAACACTGAAGCTTTCTTT | CASSLGQINTEAFF
. | TRBJ1-1 | . | TRBV5-1 | TGCGCCAGCAGCCGGGACGGACAGAGGAACACTGAAGCTTTCTTT | CASSRDGQRNTEAFF
. | TRBJ1-1 | TRBD1 | TRBV30 | TGTGCCTGGAGGGGACAGCGGTGGAACACTGAAGCTTTCTTT | CAWRGQRWNTEAFF
. | TRBJ1-2 | . | TRBV3-1/TRBV3-2 | TGTGCCAGCAGCCCCCCCGGGGTGACCGTTTATGGCTACACCTTC | CASSPPGVTVYGYTF
. | TRBJ2-3 | . | TRBV5-1 | TGCGCCAGCAGCTTGCCACGAGGGGCAGATACGCAGTATTTT | CASSLPRGADTQYF
. | TRBJ1-3 | . | TRBV28 | TGTGCCAGCAGACTCATCCATTCGGGAAACACCATATATTTT | CASRLIHSGNTIYF
. | TRBJ1-6 | . | TRBV3-1/TRBV3-2 | TGTGCCAGCAGCCAAGAGTTCGGGGAGGGTAATTCACCCCTCCACTTT | CASSQEFGEGNSPLHF
. | TRBJ1-3 | . | TRBV9 | TGTGCCAGCAGCGTGACCGGGACTTCCAGCTCTGGAAACACCATATATTTT | CASSVTGTSSSGNTIYF
few | TRBJ2-7 | . | TRBV6-5 | TGTGCCAGCATACCCCCGGGACGGGGCCTCGAGCAGTACTTC | CASIPPGRGLEQYF
. | TRBJ1-5 | . | TRBV28 | TGTGCCAGCAGTACAGGCTCCTATAGCAATCAGCCCCAGCATTTT | CASSTGSYSNQPQHF
. | TRBJ2-7 | . | TRBV9 | TGTGCCAGCAGCCCCGGGACGGTAAGCTCCTACGAGCAGTACTTC | CASSPGTVSSYEQYF
once | TRBJ1-4 | . | TRBV30 | TGTGCCTGGAATAAGGGAGACAGACAGAATGAAAAACTGTTTTTT | CAWNKGDRQNEKLFF
. | TRBJ1-2 | . | TRBV5-1 | TGCGCCAGCAGCTTAACCTTAGGACCAGGTGGCTACACCTTC | CASSLTLGPGGYTF
. | TRBJ1-1 | TRBD1 | TRBV6-5 | TGTGCCAGCAGTTACAGGGGGCACAGTGAAGCTTTCTTT | CASSYRGHSEAFF
. | TRBJ2-3 | TRBD1 | TRBV4-1 | TGCGCCAGCAGCACAGCGGGACAGGGGGCAGATACGCAGTATTTT | CASSTAGQGADTQYF
. | TRBJ1-6 | . | TRBV5-6 | TGTGCCAGCAGCCGGCCCGCCCTTTCACCCCTCCACTTT | CASSRPALSPLHF
. | TRBJ1-5 | . | TRBV7-2 | TGTGCCAGCAGCAACCGGGGAAATCAGCCCCAGCATTTT | CASSNRGNQPQHF
few | TRBJ2-7 | TRBD1 | TRBV30 | TGTGCCTGGAGTGCCGGGGACAGGGGATACGAGCAGTACTTC | CAWSAGDRGYEQYF
. | TRBJ1-1 | . | TRBV30 | TGTGCCTGGAGTGTGATGAACACTGAAGCTTTCTTT | CAWSVMNTEAFF
. | TRBJ1-5 | . | TRBV19 | TGTGCCAGTAGTTCCTCATCGACCGTAAGTCAGCCCCAGCATTTT | CASSSSSTVSQPQHF
. | TRBJ2-2 | . | TRBV7-9 | TGTGCCAGCAGCTTCACGAGCACCGGGGAGCTGTTTTTT | CASSFTSTGELFF